This entry describes one T cell receptor (beta chain). This sample was taken from a study of blood T cell repertoires in COVID-19. Turning to the study itself: Whether acute or convalescent, the COVID-19 samples came from the United States, Italy and Spain. Nucleic acid was either cDNA or gDNA, and it came from T cells, B-cell-depleted T cells, or PBMCs.

Authors' analysis steps: Estimated nucleated cell counts came from reference gene primer amplification. Sequencing was performed with immunoSEQ multiplex PCR; in TCRdb, only in-frame clones are kept and a portion is missing. The DNA was the basis for D and trimming; V, J and clone size are from that table. Here the sample spans 250,000 or so clones, approximately 90% being singletons. Participant-reported clinical history was the basis for cohort assignment. The sample was PBMCs or T cells enriched from blood (not recorded which). The sequence was collected from a middle-aged man who had been exposed to COVID-19.

DNA of the CDR3: TGTGCCAGCTCGCTCAGGGAAGAGACCCAGTACTTC. Its protein is CASSLREETQYF. The chain recombines TRBV18 with TRBJ2-5; possible D gene TRBD1, 5 bases. The CDR3 is 12 residues long. The germline V gene encodes CDR1 KGHSH and CDR2 LQKENI. The germline V and J ends were trimmed by 6 bases and 3 bases, with 8 bases remaining between them.